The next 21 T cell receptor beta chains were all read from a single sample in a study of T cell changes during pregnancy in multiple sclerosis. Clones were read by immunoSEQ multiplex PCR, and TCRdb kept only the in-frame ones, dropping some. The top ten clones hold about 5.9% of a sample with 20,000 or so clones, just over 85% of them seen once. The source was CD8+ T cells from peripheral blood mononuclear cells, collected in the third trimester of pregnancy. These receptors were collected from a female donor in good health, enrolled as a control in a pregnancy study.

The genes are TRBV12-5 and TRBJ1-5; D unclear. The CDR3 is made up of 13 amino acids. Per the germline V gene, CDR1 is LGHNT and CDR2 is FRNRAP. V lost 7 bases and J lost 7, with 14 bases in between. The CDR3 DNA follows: TGTGCTAGTGCCTTGGCCCCAAAGCAGCCCCAGCATTTT. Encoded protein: CASALAPKQPQHF. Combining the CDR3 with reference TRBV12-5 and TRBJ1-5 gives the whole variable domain DARVTQTPRHKVTEMGQEVTMRCQPILGHNTVFWYRQTMMQGLELLAYFRNRAPLDDSGMPKDRFSAEMPDATLATLKIQPSEPRDSAVYFCASALAPKQPQHFGDGTRLSIL.

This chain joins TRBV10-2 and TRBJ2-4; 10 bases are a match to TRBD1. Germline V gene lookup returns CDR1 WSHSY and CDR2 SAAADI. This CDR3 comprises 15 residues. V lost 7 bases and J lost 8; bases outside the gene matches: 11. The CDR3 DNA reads TGCGCCAGCACCCTGGGACAGGGGCAGGGAGACATTCAGTACTTC. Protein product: CASTLGQGQGDIQYF.

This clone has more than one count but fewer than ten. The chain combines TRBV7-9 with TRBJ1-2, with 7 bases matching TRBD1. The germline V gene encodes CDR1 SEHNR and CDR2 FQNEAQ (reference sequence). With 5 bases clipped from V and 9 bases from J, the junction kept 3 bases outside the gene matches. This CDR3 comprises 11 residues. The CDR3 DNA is TGTGCCAGCAGCCTGACAGGGAGCTACACCTTC. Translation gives CASSLTGSYTF.

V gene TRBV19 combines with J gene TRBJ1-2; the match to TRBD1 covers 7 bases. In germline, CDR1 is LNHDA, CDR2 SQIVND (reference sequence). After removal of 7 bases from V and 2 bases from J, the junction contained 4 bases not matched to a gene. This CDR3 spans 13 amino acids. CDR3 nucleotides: TGTGCCAGTAACCTACAGGGGAACTATGGCTACACCTTC. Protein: CASNLQGNYGYTF.

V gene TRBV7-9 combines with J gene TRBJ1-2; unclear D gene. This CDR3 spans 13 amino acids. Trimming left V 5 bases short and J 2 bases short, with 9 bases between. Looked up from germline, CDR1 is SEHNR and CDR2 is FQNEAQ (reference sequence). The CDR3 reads CASSPPGNYGYTF. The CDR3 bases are TGTGCCAGCAGCCCTCCGGGGAACTATGGCTACACCTTC.

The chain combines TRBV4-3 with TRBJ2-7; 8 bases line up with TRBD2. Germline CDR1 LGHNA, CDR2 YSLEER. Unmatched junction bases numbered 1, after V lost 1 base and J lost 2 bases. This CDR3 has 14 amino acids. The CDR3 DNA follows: TGCGCCAGCAGCCAAGCTAGCGGGCCCTACGAGCAGTACTTC. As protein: CASSQASGPYEQYF.

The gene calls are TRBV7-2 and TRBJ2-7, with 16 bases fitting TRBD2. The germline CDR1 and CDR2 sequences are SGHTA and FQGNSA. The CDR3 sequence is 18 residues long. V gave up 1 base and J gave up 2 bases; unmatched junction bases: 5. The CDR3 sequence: CASSLVGTSGGVTYEQYF. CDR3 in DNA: TGTGCCAGCAGCTTAGTAGGGACTAGCGGGGGGGTAACCTACGAGCAGTACTTC.

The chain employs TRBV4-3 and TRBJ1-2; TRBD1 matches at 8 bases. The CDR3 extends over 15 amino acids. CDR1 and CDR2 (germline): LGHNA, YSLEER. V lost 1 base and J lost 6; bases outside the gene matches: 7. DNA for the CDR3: TGCGCCAGCAGCCAAGTCAGGGGGCGTTTAGATGGCTACACCTTC. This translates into CASSQVRGRLDGYTF.

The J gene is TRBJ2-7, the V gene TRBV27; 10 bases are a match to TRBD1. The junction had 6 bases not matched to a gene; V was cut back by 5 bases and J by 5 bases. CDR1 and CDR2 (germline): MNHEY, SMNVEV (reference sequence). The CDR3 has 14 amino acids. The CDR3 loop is CASSDRGPSNEQYF. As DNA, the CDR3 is TGTGCCAGCAGTGACAGGGGGCCAAGCAACGAGCAGTACTTC.

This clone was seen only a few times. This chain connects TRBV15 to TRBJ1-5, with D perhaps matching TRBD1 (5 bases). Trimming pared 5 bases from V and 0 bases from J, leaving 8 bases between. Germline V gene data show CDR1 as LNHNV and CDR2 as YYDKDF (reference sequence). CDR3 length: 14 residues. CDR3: CATSEDSSNQPQHF. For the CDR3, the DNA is TGTGCCACCAGCGAAGACAGTAGCAATCAGCCCCAGCATTTT.

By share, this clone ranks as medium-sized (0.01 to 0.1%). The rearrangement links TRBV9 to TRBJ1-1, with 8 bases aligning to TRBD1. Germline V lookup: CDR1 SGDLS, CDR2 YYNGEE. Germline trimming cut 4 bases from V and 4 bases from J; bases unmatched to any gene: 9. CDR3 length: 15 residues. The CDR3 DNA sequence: TGTGCCAGCAGCTCCTCAGGGGGCGCAGGCACTGAAGCTTTCTTT. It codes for CASSSSGGAGTEAFF. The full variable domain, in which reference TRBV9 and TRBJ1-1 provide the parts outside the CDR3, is DSGVTQTPKHLITATGQRVTLRCSPRSGDLSVYWYQQSLDQGLQFLIQYYNGEERAKGNILERFSAQQFPDLHSELNLSSLELGDSALYFCASSSSGGAGTEAFFGQGTRLTVV.

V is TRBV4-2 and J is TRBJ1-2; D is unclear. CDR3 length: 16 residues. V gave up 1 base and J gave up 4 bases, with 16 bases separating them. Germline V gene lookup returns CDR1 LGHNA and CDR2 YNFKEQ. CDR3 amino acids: CASSQGVTVFPYGYTF. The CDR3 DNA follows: TGTGCCAGCAGCCAAGGAGTAACAGTGTTTCCCTATGGCTACACCTTC.

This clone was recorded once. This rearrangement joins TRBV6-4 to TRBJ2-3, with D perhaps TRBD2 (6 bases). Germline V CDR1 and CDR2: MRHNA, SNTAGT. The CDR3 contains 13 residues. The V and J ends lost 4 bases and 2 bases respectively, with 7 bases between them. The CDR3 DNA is TGTGCCAGCAGTGGGACTAACACAGATACGCAGTATTTT. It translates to CASSGTNTDTQYF.

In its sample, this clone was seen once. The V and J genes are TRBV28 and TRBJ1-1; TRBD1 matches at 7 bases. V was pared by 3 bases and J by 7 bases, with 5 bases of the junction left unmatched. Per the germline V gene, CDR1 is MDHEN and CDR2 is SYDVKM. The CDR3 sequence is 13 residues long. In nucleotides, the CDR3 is TGTGCCAGCAGTTTGTCAGGGGGAGGTGAAGCTTTCTTT. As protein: CASSLSGGGEAFF.

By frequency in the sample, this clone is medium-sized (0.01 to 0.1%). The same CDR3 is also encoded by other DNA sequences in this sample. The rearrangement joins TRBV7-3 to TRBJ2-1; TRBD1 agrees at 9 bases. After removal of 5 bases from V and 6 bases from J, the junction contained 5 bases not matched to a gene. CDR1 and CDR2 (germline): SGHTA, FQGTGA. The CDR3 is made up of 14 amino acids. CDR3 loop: CASSPRQGGNEQFF. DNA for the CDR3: TGTGCCAGCAGCCCCAGACAGGGGGGCAATGAGCAGTTCTTC.

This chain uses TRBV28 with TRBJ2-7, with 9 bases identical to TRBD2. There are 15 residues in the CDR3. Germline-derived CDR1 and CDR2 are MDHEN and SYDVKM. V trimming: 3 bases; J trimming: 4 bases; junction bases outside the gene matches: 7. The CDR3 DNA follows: TGTGCCAGCAGTTTTGAGGGGGGACTAGCTTACGAGCAGTACTTC. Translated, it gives CASSFEGGLAYEQYF.

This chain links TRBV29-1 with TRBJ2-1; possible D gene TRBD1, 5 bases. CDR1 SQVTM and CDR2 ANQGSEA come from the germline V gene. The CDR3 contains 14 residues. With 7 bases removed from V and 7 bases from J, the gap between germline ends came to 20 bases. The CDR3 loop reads CSAQVPGMLNEQFF. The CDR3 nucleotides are TGCAGCGCCCAGGTTCCAGGGATGTTGAATGAGCAGTTCTTC.

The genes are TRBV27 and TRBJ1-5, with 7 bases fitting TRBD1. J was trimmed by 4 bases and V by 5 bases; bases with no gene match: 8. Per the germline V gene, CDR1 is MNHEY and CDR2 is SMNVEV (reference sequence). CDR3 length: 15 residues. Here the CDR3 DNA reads TGTGCCAGCAGTCCCAGGGCAGGGGGGAATCAGCCCCAGCATTTT. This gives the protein CASSPRAGGNQPQHF.

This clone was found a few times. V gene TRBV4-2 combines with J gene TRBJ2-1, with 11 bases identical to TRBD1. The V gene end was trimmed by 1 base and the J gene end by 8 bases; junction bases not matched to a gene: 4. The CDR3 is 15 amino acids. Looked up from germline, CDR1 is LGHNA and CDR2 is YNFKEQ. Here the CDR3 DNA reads TGTGCCAGCAGCCAAGCTTGGACAGGGGGCCATGAGCAGTTCTTC. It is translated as CASSQAWTGGHEQFF.

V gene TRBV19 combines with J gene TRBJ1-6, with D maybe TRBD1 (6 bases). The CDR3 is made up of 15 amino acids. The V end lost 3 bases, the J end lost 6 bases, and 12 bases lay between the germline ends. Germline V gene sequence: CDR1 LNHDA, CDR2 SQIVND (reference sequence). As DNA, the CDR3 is TGTGCCAGTAGTATGGGGGCCGGAGGTAATTCACCCCTCCACTTT. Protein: CASSMGAGGNSPLHF.

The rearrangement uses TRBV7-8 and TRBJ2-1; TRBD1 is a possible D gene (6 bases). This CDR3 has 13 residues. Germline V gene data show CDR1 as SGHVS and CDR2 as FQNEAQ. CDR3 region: CVSSGVEDNEQFF. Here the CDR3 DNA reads TGTGTTTCCTCAGGGGTTGAAGACAATGAGCAGTTCTTC.